This is a list of T cell receptor beta chains from one sample in a study of tumor-infiltrating lymphocytes in primary liver carcinoma. TCRdb re-called the multiplex PCR reads through MiXCR, storing one row per CDR3 protein. The sample gives 300,000 to 400,000 distinct CDR3 sequences, about 65% of which show up once; about 6% is in the top ten. Specimen: peripheral blood. Receptors originate from a man aged 35 to 55 with primary liver carcinoma and hepatitis B virus infection. The CDR3 runs from the conserved cysteine through the conserved F or W. D genes are given only for firm matches. Not every row has a clone size; where given, it reads once, few, many or a size class.

j_call d_call clone_size v_call cdr3_aa cdr3_nt
TRBJ2-7 NA NA TRBV10-1 CASSASRDEVEQYF TGCGCCAGCAGTGCTTCCAGGGATGAGGTCGAGCAGTACTTC
TRBJ2-7 NA NA TRBV7-9 CASSFDAGGYEQYF TGTGCCAGCAGCTTTGATGCAGGAGGATACGAGCAGTATTTC
TRBJ2-1 NA many TRBV29-1 CSVLRPESNEQFF TGCAGCGTCCTGAGGCCCGAGTCGAATGAGCAGTTCTTC
TRBJ1-4 NA many TRBV6-5 CASRRWSQEPQFKLFF TGTGCCAGCAGGAGGTGGTCCCAGGAGCCCCAGTTCAAACTGTTTTTT
TRBJ2-1 NA NA TRBV4-2 CASSQDLAVIHNEQFF TGTGCCAGCAGCCAAGATTTGGCCGTTATCCACAATGAGCAGTTCTTC
TRBJ2-2 NA many TRBV6-1 CASSDDLNTGELFF TGTGCCAGCAGTGACGACCTAAACACCGGGGAGCTGTTTTTT
TRBJ2-1 TRBD2 NA TRBV11-1 CASSSTSGIERFF TGTGCCAGCAGTTCGACTAGCGGGATTGAGCGGTTCTTC
TRBJ1-1 NA NA TRBV20-1 CSAETGSQLEAFF TGCAGTGCAGAAACAGGTTCACAGCTTGAAGCTTTCTTT
TRBJ1-2 NA NA TRBV6-5 CVSSFHDRYGYTF TGTGTCAGCAGTTTCCATGACAGATATGGCTACACCTTC
TRBJ1-5 TRBD1 NA TRBV12-3/TRBV12-4 CVSSLGSGTGGRNQPRHF TGTGTCAGCAGTTTAGGTTCAGGGACAGGAGGGCGCAATCAGCCCCGGCATTTT
TRBJ2-6 NA once TRBV28 CASSLAQGAGANVLTF TGTGCCAGCAGTTTAGCCCAGGGTGCTGGGGCCAACGTCCTGACTTTC
TRBJ2-3 NA many TRBV4-1 CASSQETYTQYF TGCGCCAGCAGCCAAGAGACGTATACGCAGTATTTT
TRBJ1-5 NA NA TRBV28 CASSPPGGGQPQHF TGTGCCAGCAGTCCACCGGGGGGCGGGCAGCCCCAGCATTTT
TRBJ2-7 NA NA TRBV11-2 CASSSLSGAASYEQYF TGTGCCAGCAGCTCTTTATCCGGGGCAGCCTCCTACGAGCAGTACTTC
TRBJ2-7 TRBD2 NA TRBV28 CASSQLAGSYEQYF TGTGCCAGCAGTCAACTAGCGGGTTCCTACGAGCAGTACTTC
TRBJ2-7 NA many TRBV11-3 CASSLDLGDEQYF TGTGCCAGCAGCTTAGATTTGGGAGACGAGCAGTACTTC
TRBJ2-7 NA NA TRBV10-3 CAISESGRAYEQYF TGTGCCATCAGTGAGTCGGGGAGAGCCTACGAGCAGTACTTC
TRBJ1-5 NA NA TRBV20-1 CSAPSGARGQPQHF TGCAGTGCCCCAAGCGGGGCAAGAGGGCAGCCCCAGCATTTT
TRBJ2-3 NA few TRBV5-5 CASSLAPGHSTDTQYF TGTGCCAGCAGCTTGGCACCGGGACACAGCACAGATACGCAGTATTTT
TRBJ1-6 TRBD1 many TRBV4-3 CASSPSPGTGNSPLHF TGCGCCAGCAGCCCTTCCCCCGGGACAGGGAATTCACCCCTCCACTTT
TRBJ1-4 NA many TRBV29-1 CSVGGVEELFF TGCAGCGTGGGGGGAGTGGAGGAACTGTTTTTT
TRBJ2-2 NA NA TRBV4-1 CATSTVENGTGELFF TGCGCCACCTCGACAGTAGAAAATGGGACCGGGGAGCTGTTTTTT
TRBJ2-5 NA NA TRBV4-1 CACSQETLEGGYQETQYF TGCGCCTGCAGCCAAGAGACTCTAGAGGGAGGATACCAAGAGACCCAGTACTTC
TRBJ2-1 TRBD2 NA TRBV11-2 CASSTQSSGPYNEQFF TGTGCCAGCAGCACCCAAAGTAGCGGGCCCTACAATGAGCAGTTCTTC
TRBJ2-7 TRBD2 NA TRBV4-1 CASIQAGGRNEQYF TGCGCCAGCATCCAAGCGGGGGGTCGCAACGAGCAGTACTTC
TRBJ1-1 NA NA TRBV11-2 CASSVGVGGPEGFF TGTGCCAGCAGCGTAGGTGTCGGGGGACCTGAAGGTTTCTTT
TRBJ2-1 NA NA TRBV21-1 CVSRLAGLALSPICNEQFF TGTGTCAGCAGACTCGCGGGACTAGCGCTATCCCCAATCTGCAATGAGCAGTTCTTC
TRBJ2-2 TRBD1 few TRBV4-2 CASSQRTGDTGELFF TGTGCCAGCAGCCAAAGGACAGGGGACACCGGGGAGCTGTTTTTT
TRBJ2-1 NA few TRBV30 CAWSGSSYNEQFF TGTGCCTGGAGTGGAAGCTCCTACAATGAGCAGTTCTTC
TRBJ1-1 NA once TRBV6-2/TRBV6-3 CATSYIGTGAFF TGTGCCACCAGCTATATTGGCACTGGAGCTTTCTTT
TRBJ2-1 TRBD2 NA TRBV11-2 CASSRSAGGSGEQFF TGTGCAAGCAGCCGTTCAGCGGGAGGGTCGGGTGAGCAGTTCTTC
TRBJ2-1 TRBD1 NA TRBV29-1 CSVETGDPYNERFF TGCAGCGTTGAAACAGGGGACCCCTACAATGAGCGGTTCTTC
TRBJ2-1 TRBD2 NA TRBV5-5 CAGSLVGAGGSYNEQFF TGTGCCGGCAGCTTGGTCGGAGCGGGAGGCTCCTACAATGAGCAGTTCTTC